Presented here are 8 T cell receptor beta chains from one specimen sequenced in a study of T-cell memory formation after mild COVID-19. TCRdb passed the 5' RACE reads through MiXCR, listing each CDR3 protein once. The sample lists 160,000 or so distinct CDR3 sequences, roughly 30% seen once, with about 12% in the top ten. Sequencing used PBMCs or a T cell subset sorted from them (not recorded which). Source of these receptors: an adult woman who had mild COVID-19 (a few samples of this study predate the infection). Cell type and time point are not known.

This clonotype was detected only a few times. CDR3 protein: CSARTLNTGELFF. The CDR3 DNA sequence: TGCAGTGCTAGAACACTCAACACCGGGGAGCTGTTTTTT. V usage is TRBV20-1 and J usage is TRBJ2-2, with D unresolved. Trimming pared 2 bases from V and 2 bases from J, leaving 6 bases between. The CDR3 has 13 residues. Germline CDR1 and CDR2: DFQATT and SNEGSKA (reference sequence).

The rearrangement links TRBV9 to TRBJ1-1, with TRBD1 as a possible D gene (5 bases). The germline V gene encodes CDR1 SGDLS and CDR2 YYNGEE. Deletions cut 6 bases from V and 1 base from J, with 13 bases between. The CDR3 totals 14 residues. The CDR3 nucleotides read TGTGCCAGCACCCTCGGGACGGGGAACACTGAAGCTTTCTTT. Its translation: CASTLGTGNTEAFF. Full variable domain (outside the CDR3, taken from reference TRBV9 and TRBJ1-1): DSGVTQTPKHLITATGQRVTLRCSPRSGDLSVYWYQQSLDQGLQFLIQYYNGEERAKGNILERFSAQQFPDLHSELNLSSLELGDSALYFCASTLGTGNTEAFFGQGTRLTVV.

This clonotype was counted between two and nine times. The chain joins TRBV19 to TRBJ1-6; no clear D gene. The V and J ends lost 8 bases and 10 bases respectively, with 12 bases between them. The CDR3 spans 12 residues. Germline CDR1 and CDR2: LNHDA and SQIVND (reference sequence). The CDR3 sequence is CASAPFGSPLHF. In DNA, the CDR3 is TGTGCCAGTGCGCCCTTTGGGTCACCCCTCCACTTT.

The gene calls are TRBV25-1 and TRBJ2-7; no definite D call. The CDR3 loop spans 15 amino acids. Deletions cut 0 bases from V and 5 bases from J, with 14 bases between. In germline, CDR1 is MGHDK, CDR2 SYGVNS. The CDR3 loop is CASSEYGRSKDEQYF. In nucleotides, the CDR3 is TGTGCCAGCAGTGAATACGGCCGGTCGAAGGACGAGCAGTACTTC.

The chain is built from TRBV4-1 and TRBJ2-5; D is unclear. The CDR3 consists of 14 residues. Germline loops: CDR1 MGHRA, CDR2 YSYEKL. With 0 bases removed from V and 0 bases from J, the gap between germline ends came to 5 bases. CDR3 nucleotide sequence: TGCGCCAGCAGCCAAGATCCCTACCAAGAGACCCAGTACTTC. Translated, it gives CASSQDPYQETQYF.

The chain recombines TRBV7-2 with TRBJ2-1; TRBD1 or TRBD2 may be the D gene (5 bases each). In germline, CDR1 is SGHTA, CDR2 FQGNSA. The V end lost 1 base, the J end lost 0 bases, and 13 bases lay between the germline ends. The CDR3 sequence is 17 residues long. The DNA for the CDR3 is TGTGCCAGCAGCTTAGGAGGGTTGAGGGGCTCCTACAATGAGCAGTTCTTC. Translating gives CASSLGGLRGSYNEQFF. The full variable domain, with the rest looked up from reference TRBV7-2 and TRBJ2-1, is GAGVSQSPSNKVTEKGKDVELRCDPISGHTALYWYRQSLGQGLEFLIYFQGNSAPDKSGLPSDRFSAERTGGSVSTLTIQRTQQEDSAVYLCASSLGGLRGSYNEQFFGPGTRLTVL.

The V and J genes are TRBV20-1 and TRBJ1-1; D is ambiguous. This CDR3 is 16 amino acids long. The V gene lost 0 bases and the J gene lost 2 bases, with 16 bases spanning the gap. Germline-derived CDR1 and CDR2 are DFQATT and SNEGSKA (reference sequence). The CDR3 protein is CSARDYVTIQNTEAFF. The CDR3 coding sequence is TGCAGTGCTAGAGATTATGTTACAATACAAAACACTGAAGCTTTCTTT.

This clonotype was picked up a small number of times. The CDR3 DNA reads as TGTGCCAGCAGCCCTAGCGGGGGATGGACAGATACGCAGTATTTT. Amino acid sequence: CASSPSGGWTDTQYF. V gene TRBV7-3 combines with J gene TRBJ2-3; 10 positions agree with TRBD2. CDR1 SGHTA and CDR2 FQGTGA come from the germline V gene. Trimming cost V 5 bases and J 3 bases; bases outside gene matches: 5. The CDR3 consists of 15 residues.